This entry is about one T cell receptor (beta chain). The source of the sample is a study of blood T cell repertoires in COVID-19. Background on the study: COVID-19 samples collected from the United States, Italy and Spain covered acute and convalescent phases. T cells, B-cell-depleted T cells, or PBMCs supplied cDNA or gDNA.

CDR1 is SEHNR and CDR2 is FQNEAQ in the germline V gene (reference sequence). The CDR3 sequence is 15 residues long. Trimming removed 5 bases from V and 5 bases from J, with 15 bases in between. Methods used by the authors: Quantification of nucleated cells was approximated via reference gene primer amplification. Using immunoSEQ multiplex PCR, the repertoire was profiled, and TCRdb retains in-frame clones only, with some absent. The D gene and trimming were derived from the DNA, and the V and J assignments and clone size from that table. This table has about 25,000 clones, over 75% appearing once. Material: peripheral blood. This receptor was taken from a man aged 50 or older with active or convalescent COVID-19. The chain combines TRBV7-9 with TRBJ1-4; D is uncertain. CDR3 DNA sequence: TGTGCCAGCAGCCCGACGGCGGGCCTAAATGAAAAACTGTTTTTT. Protein sequence: CASSPTAGLNEKLFF.